This TCR beta chain came from a study of technical replicates of blood from a few donors. CDR1 and CDR2 from the germline V gene are SGHNT and YENEEA. The CDR3 has 13 residues. V gave up 3 bases and J gave up 4 bases, with 6 bases separating them. Using immunoSEQ multiplex PCR, the repertoire was profiled, and TCRdb retains in-frame clones only, with some absent. The data show about 80,000 clones, with approximately 98% seen just once and approximately 0.2% held by the top ten. Sequences were obtained from T cells isolated from PBMCs. The receptor's source is a human donor in good health. This chain links TRBV11-3 with TRBJ2-2; D uncertain. The CDR3 loop reads CASSLRGTGELFF. DNA for the CDR3: TGTGCCAGCAGCTTGCGAGGCACCGGGGAGCTGTTTTTT.